The sequence of this T cell receptor beta chain was determined in a study of technical replicates of blood from a handful of donors. Clones were read by immunoSEQ multiplex PCR, and TCRdb kept only the in-frame ones, dropping some. This sample yields roughly 56,000 clones, of which nearly 95% are seen a single time; about 3.2% belongs to the top ten. The germline CDR1 and CDR2 sequences are SNHLY and FYNNEI. The trim removed 5 bases at V and 6 bases at J, leaving 1 base unmatched. The CDR3 extends over 13 amino acids. The source of this sequence is a human donor in good health. Some clones in this sample may be carry-over from other donors' samples. The chain employs TRBV2 and TRBJ2-2; TRBD2 matches at 9 bases. Sequenced material: PBMCs. The CDR3 protein is CASSSGRSGELFF. CDR3 sequence (DNA): TGTGCCAGCAGTAGCGGGAGGTCCGGGGAGCTGTTTTTT.